This TCR beta chain was obtained from a study of CD8+ T cells in alopecia areata. Study-level background: The duration of tofacitinib was 6 to 18 months, with 6 months off drug afterward. Study-wide results and limits: Affected scalp, especially in alopecia totalis/universalis, had a higher clonality than normal scalp did.

Trimming took off 5 bases at V and 4 bases at J, with 8 bases between the two ends. The CDR3 covers 11 residues. Germline V gene data show CDR1 as SQVTM and CDR2 as ANQGSEA. Extracted RNA was reverse transcribed, and the resulting cDNA served as sequencing template. Sequencing used immunoSEQ multiplex PCR; TCRdb keeps in-frame clones, though not all of them. The sample lists some 150,000 clones, around 55% seen once, with roughly a fifth in the top ten. In the case of this clone: Its target is not known.

The sample here was CD8+ T cells sorted from blood, taken at week 0. The sequence was obtained from a human donor with alopecia areata. This sequence joins TRBV29-1 and TRBJ1-1, with D possibly TRBD1 on 6 matching bases. The CDR3 nucleotides are TGCAGCGTTAACAGGGTCACTGAAGCTTTCTTT. Amino acid sequence: CSVNRVTEAFF.